This T cell receptor (beta chain) was captured by sequencing in a study of cytomegalovirus exposure and HLA in healthy donors. 13 Jbeta primers and 60 Vbeta primers were used for the PCR. TCRdb's table, derived via immunoSEQ multiplex PCR, lists solely in-frame clones and lacks some. This table holds 160,000 or so clones, around 79% found once. The sample holds a few counts of this clone. Its specificity is not known. Study-wide results and caveats: As a later analysis showed, a missense DCLRE1C variant was linked to trimming of TCR beta V- and J-genes.

Sample: PBMCs. The TCR comes from a man aged 40-49 years in good health and CMV-seropositive.

The CDR3 DNA follows: TGTGCCAGCAGTGCACAGGGGGCACATCAGCCCCAGCATTTT. Amino acid sequence: CASSAQGAHQPQHF. The rearrangement joins TRBV6-1 to TRBJ1-5; TRBD1 aligns across 9 bases. The V gene end was trimmed by 4 bases and the J gene end by 5 bases; junction bases not matched to a gene: 3. Germline loops: CDR1 MNHNS, CDR2 SASEGT. This CDR3 contains 14 residues.